The next 13 T cell receptor beta chains were all read from a single sample in a study of molecular identifiers for immune sequencing clone quantification. TCRdb analysed the PCR reads with MiXCR anew, one entry per CDR3 protein. Found here are about 65,000 distinct CDR3 sequences, around 20% of them singletons; the top ten hold about 1.6%. Sequenced input: naive CD8+ T cells from blood, with Jurkat cell RNA spiked in. Sample subset: FACS-sorted CD8+CD4-CCR7+CD45RA+ naive T cells. The origin of the receptors is a human donor in good health. Some libraries in this study had Jurkat cell RNA spiked in.

The chain recombines TRBV19 with TRBJ1-1; TRBD1 might be the D (6 bases). This CDR3 is built from 12 residues. The germline gives CDR1 LNHDA, CDR2 SQIVND (reference sequence). The V end was cut by 8 bases, the J end by 7 bases, with 14 bases between. CDR3 protein: CASRGGAIEAFF. DNA for the CDR3: TGTGCCAGTCGAGGGGGGGCGATTGAAGCTTTCTTT.

This clonotype has only one observation. A read error may explain this, as a much larger clone is one base away. This rearrangement joins TRBV12-3 or TRBV12-4 to TRBJ2-1; 14 bases line up with TRBD2. CDR3 size: 17 residues. V trimming: 5 bases; J trimming: 8 bases; junction bases outside the gene matches: 11. DNA of the CDR3: TGTGCCAGCAGTCCTCCGACTAGCGGGAGGGCCTTCGATGAGCAGTTCTTC. Translated: CASSPPTSGRAFDEQFF.

This rearrangement joins TRBV13 to TRBJ2-5; no reliable D call. Germline CDR1 PRHDT, CDR2 FYEKMQ (reference sequence). The CDR3 is made up of 13 amino acids. V dropped 7 bases and J dropped 4 bases, with 13 bases sitting between them. The CDR3 protein is CASKPTSGETQYF. The DNA for the CDR3 is TGTGCCAGCAAGCCCACATCCGGAGAGACCCAGTACTTC.

Concerning this clonotype: A single base separates this from a much larger clone, so it may be a read error. The chain uses TRBV11-2 and TRBJ2-1, with D perhaps matching TRBD1 (5 bases). The V end lost 5 bases, the J end lost 6 bases, and 17 bases lay between the germline ends. The CDR3 sequence is 15 residues long. The germline V gene encodes CDR1 SGHAT and CDR2 FQNNGV. CDR3 nucleotide sequence: TGTGCCAGCAGCCCCCGGCCGGACATTCGCAATGAGCAGTTCTTC. Its protein product is CASSPRPDIRNEQFF.

A note on this clonotype: One base away lies a much larger clone, so this may be a sequencing read error. The chain is built from TRBV12-3 or TRBV12-4 and TRBJ2-5; 7 nucleotides match TRBD1. The CDR3 spans 15 residues. V lost 4 bases to trimming and J lost 5 bases; unmatched junction nucleotides: 10. In DNA, the CDR3 is TGTGCCAGCAGTTCCTCAGGGACAGCCCATGAGACCCAGTACTTC. Its translation is CASSSSGTAHETQYF.

A few counts support this clonotype. DNA for the CDR3: TGTGCCAGCAGCTCCCAGGGGGGGGTGGGGTACAATGAGCAGTTCTTC. Translated: CASSSQGGVGYNEQFF. The rearrangement links TRBV11-3 to TRBJ2-1, with D perhaps assigned TRBD1 or TRBD2 (7 bases each). The germline gives CDR1 SGHNT, CDR2 YENEEA. CDR3 size: 16 residues. The V and J ends lost 4 bases and 4 bases respectively, with 17 bases between them.

This clonotype was picked up many times. V and J are TRBV4-1 and TRBJ1-4, with D possibly matching TRBD1 (6 bases). The CDR3 consists of 16 residues. The V and J ends lost 3 bases and 6 bases respectively, with 17 bases between them. The germline CDR1 and CDR2 sequences are MGHRA and YSYEKL. The DNA for the CDR3 is TGCGCCAGCAGCCAGACGGACACCCCAGGGGATGAAAAACTGTTTTTT. Amino acids: CASSQTDTPGDEKLFF.

This rearrangement joins TRBV25-1 to TRBJ2-7, with D perhaps TRBD1 or TRBD2 (5 bases each). Germline CDR1 MGHDK, CDR2 SYGVNS. The CDR3 is 11 amino acids. The germline V and J ends were trimmed by 4 bases and 6 bases, with 7 bases remaining between them. The DNA for the CDR3 is TGTGCCAGCAGTGCCGGGACCGAGCAGTACTTC. Its protein product is CASSAGTEQYF.

Ten or more counts support this clonotype. The rearrangement links TRBV20-1 to TRBJ2-7; 8 bases fit TRBD1. The CDR3 spans 15 residues. The germline V gene encodes CDR1 DFQATT and CDR2 SNEGSKA (reference sequence). J was trimmed by 4 bases and V by 0 bases; bases with no gene match: 8. CDR3 region: CSARDKQGVRYEQYF. CDR3 bases: TGCAGTGCTAGAGATAAACAGGGGGTTCGTTACGAGCAGTACTTC.

In DNA form, the CDR3 reads TGTGCCAGCAGCGGGACCTCCAGCTCCTACAATGAGCAGTTCTTC. Amino acids: CASSGTSSSYNEQFF. J is TRBJ2-1 and V is TRBV5-4, with D perhaps assigned TRBD1 or TRBD2 (5 bases each). Per the germline V gene, CDR1 is SGHNT and CDR2 is YYREEE (reference sequence). The CDR3 sequence is 15 residues long. V was trimmed by 4 bases and J by 0 bases, leaving 11 bases between them.

At least ten counts were recorded for this clonotype. CDR3 nucleotides: TGTGCCAGCAGTCAGGAAAGGACTATTCAGTACTTC. Translated, it gives CASSQERTIQYF. V usage is TRBV6-2 or TRBV6-3 and J usage is TRBJ2-7; D possibly corresponds to TRBD2 (6 bases). CDR1 and CDR2 from the germline V gene are MNHEY and SVGEGT. The CDR3 sequence is 12 residues long. V was pared by 5 bases and J by 10 bases, with 15 bases between.

This clonotype was seen at least ten times. The gene calls are TRBV6-2 or TRBV6-3 and TRBJ2-3, with 12 bases matching TRBD2. CDR1 and CDR2 (germline): MNHEY, SVGEGT. The CDR3 runs 16 residues. Trimming removed 5 bases from V and 2 bases from J; junction bases left unmatched: 5. CDR3 sequence (DNA): TGTGCCAGCAGTGGACTAGCGGGACTCGTCACAGATACGCAGTATTTT. Protein sequence: CASSGLAGLVTDTQYF.

At least ten counts were recorded for this clonotype. This chain links TRBV7-2 with TRBJ2-7; D ambiguous. Looked up from germline, CDR1 is SGHTA and CDR2 is FQGNSA. Trimming removed 3 bases at V and 2 bases at J, with 8 bases between. The CDR3 spans 13 residues. The DNA for the CDR3 is TGTGCCAGCAGCTTGACTGACCCCTACGAGCAGTACTTC. Translating it yields CASSLTDPYEQYF.